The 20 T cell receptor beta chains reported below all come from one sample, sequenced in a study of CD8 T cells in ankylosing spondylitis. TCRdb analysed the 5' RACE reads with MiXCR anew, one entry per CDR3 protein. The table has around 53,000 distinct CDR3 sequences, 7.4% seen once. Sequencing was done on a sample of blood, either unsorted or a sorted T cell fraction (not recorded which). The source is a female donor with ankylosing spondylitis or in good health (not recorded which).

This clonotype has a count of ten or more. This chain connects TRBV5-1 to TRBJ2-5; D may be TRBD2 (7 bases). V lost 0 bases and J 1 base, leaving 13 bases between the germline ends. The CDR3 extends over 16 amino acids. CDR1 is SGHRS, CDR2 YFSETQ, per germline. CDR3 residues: CASSLGQGRAQETQYF. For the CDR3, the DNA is TGCGCCAGCAGCTTGGGGCAGGGGAGGGCCCAAGAGACCCAGTACTTC.

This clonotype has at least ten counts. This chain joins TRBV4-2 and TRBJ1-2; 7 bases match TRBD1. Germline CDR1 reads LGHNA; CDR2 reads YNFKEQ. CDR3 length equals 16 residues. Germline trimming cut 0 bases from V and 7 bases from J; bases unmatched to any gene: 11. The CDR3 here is CASSQDRGLASSGYTF. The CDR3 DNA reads TGTGCCAGCAGCCAAGATAGGGGGCTCGCCAGTTCTGGCTACACCTTC.

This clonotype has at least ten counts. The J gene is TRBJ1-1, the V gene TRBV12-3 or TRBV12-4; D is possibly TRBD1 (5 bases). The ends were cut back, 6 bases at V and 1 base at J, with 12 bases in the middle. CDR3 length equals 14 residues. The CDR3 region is CASSLGQWNTEAFF. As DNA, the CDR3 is TGTGCCAGCAGCCTAGGACAATGGAACACTGAAGCTTTCTTT.

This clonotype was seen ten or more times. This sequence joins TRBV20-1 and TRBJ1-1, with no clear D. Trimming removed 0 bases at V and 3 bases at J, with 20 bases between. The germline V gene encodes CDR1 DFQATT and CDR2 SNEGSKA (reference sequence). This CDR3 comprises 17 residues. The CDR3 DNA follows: TGCAGTGCTAGAGATCCCCAAAGGGCGAAGAGGGACACTGAAGCTTTCTTT. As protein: CSARDPQRAKRDTEAFF.

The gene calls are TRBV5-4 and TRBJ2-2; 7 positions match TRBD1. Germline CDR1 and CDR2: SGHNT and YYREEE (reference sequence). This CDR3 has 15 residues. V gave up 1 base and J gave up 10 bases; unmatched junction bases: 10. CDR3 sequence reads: CASSLKQGLDAELFF. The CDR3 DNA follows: TGTGCCAGCAGCTTGAAACAGGGGCTGGACGCGGAGCTGTTTTTT. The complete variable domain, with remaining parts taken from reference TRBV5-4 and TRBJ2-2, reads ETGVTQSPTHLIKTRGQQVTLRCSSQSGHNTVSWYQQALGQGPQFIFQYYREEENGRGNFPPRFSGLQFPNYSSELNVNALELDDSALYLCASSLKQGLDAELFFGEGSRLTVL.

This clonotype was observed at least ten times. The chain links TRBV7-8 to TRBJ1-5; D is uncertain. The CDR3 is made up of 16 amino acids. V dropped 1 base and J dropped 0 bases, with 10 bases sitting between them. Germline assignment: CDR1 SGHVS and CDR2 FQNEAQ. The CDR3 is CASSLEGPYSNQPQHF. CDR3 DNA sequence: TGTGCCAGCAGCTTAGAGGGCCCCTATAGCAATCAGCCCCAGCATTTT.

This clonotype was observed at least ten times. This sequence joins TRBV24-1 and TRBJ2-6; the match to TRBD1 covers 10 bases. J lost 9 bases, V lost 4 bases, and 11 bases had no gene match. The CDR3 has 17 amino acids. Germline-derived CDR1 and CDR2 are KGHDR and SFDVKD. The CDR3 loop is CATSEPPGQGTHNVLTF. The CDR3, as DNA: TGTGCCACCAGTGAACCACCGGGACAGGGGACCCACAACGTCCTGACTTTC.

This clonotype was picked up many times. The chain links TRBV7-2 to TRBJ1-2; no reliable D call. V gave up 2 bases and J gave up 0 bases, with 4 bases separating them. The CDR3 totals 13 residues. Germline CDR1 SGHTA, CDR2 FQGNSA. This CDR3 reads CASSLYPNYGYTF. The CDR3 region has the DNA TGTGCCAGCAGCTTATATCCTAACTATGGCTACACCTTC.

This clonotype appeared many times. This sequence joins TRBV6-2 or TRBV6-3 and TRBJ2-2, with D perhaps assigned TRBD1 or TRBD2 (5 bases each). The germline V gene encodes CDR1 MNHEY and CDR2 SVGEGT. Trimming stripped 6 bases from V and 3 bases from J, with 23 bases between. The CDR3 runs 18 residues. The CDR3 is CASSYLSLRDPYTGELFF. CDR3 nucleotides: TGTGCCAGCAGCTACCTCTCCCTCCGGGACCCATACACCGGGGAGCTGTTTTTT.

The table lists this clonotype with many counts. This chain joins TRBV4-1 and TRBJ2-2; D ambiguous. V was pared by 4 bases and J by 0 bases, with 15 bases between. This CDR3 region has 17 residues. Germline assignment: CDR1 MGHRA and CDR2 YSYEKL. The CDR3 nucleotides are TGCGCCAGCAGCCTTGGGTTTAGGACCTCGAACACCGGGGAGCTGTTTTTT. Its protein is CASSLGFRTSNTGELFF.

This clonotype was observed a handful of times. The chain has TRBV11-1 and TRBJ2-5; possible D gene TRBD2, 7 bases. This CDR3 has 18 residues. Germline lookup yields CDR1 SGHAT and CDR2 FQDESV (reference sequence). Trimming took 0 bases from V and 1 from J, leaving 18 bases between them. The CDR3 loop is CASSLAGHRDYLQETQYF. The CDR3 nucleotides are TGTGCCAGCAGCTTAGCGGGCCACAGGGACTACCTCCAAGAGACCCAGTACTTC. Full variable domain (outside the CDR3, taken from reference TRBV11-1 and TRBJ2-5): EAEVAQSPRYKITEKSQAVAFWCDPISGHATLYWYRQILGQGPELLVQFQDESVVDDSQLPKDRFSAERLKGVDSTLKIQPAELGDSAMYLCASSLAGHRDYLQETQYFGPGTRLLVL.

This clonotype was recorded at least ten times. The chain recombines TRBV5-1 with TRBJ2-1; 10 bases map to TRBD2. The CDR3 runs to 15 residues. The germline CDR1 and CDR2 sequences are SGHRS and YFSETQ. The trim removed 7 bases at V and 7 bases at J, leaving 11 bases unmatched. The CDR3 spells CASGLISGGQNEQFF. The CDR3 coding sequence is TGCGCCAGCGGTCTTATTAGCGGGGGGCAGAATGAGCAGTTCTTC.

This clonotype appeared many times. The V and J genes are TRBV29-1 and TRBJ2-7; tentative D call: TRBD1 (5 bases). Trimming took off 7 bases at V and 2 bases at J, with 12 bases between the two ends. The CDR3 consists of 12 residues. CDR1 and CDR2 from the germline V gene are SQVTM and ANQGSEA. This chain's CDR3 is CSATDSTYEQYF. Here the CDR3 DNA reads TGCAGCGCTACCGACAGCACCTACGAGCAGTACTTC.

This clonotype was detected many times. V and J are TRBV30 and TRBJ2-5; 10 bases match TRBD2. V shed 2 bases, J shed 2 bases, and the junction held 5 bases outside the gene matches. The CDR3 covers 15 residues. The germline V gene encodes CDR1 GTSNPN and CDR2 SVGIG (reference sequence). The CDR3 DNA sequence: TGTGCCTGGAGTAGCGGGGGGGGTCGACAAGAGACCCAGTACTTC. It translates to CAWSSGGGRQETQYF.

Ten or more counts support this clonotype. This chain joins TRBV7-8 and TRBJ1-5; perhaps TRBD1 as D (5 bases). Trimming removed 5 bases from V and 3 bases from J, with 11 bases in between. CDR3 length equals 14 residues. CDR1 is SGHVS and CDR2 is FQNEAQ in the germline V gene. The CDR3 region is CASSLGGNNQPQHF. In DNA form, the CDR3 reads TGTGCCAGCAGCCTTGGGGGGAACAATCAGCCCCAGCATTTT.

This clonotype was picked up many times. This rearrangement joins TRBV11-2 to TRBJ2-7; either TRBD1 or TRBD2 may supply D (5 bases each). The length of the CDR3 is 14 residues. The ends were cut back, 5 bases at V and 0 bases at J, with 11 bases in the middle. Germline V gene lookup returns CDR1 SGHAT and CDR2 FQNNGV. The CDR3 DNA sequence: TGTGCCAGCAGCGAGGGACGGATCTCCTACGAGCAGTACGTC. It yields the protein CASSEGRISYEQYV.

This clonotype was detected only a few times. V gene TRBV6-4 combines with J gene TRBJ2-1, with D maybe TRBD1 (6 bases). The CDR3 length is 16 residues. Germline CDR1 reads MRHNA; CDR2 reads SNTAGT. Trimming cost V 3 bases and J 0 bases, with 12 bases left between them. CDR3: CASSDPDSSSYNEQFF. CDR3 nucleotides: TGTGCCAGCAGTGATCCGGACAGCAGCTCCTACAATGAGCAGTTCTTC.

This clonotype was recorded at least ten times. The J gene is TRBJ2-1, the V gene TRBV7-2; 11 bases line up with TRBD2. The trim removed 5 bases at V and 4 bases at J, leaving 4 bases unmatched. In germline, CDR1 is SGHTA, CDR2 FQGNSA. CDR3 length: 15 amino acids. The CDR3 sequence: CASSPSGGTYNEQFF. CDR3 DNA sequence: TGTGCCAGCAGCCCTAGCGGGGGGACATACAATGAGCAGTTCTTC.

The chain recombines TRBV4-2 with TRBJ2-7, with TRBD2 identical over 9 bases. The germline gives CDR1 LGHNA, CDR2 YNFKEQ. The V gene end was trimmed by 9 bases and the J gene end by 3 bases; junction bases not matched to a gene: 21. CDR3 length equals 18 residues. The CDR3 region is CARSFGLSRGGEVYEQYV. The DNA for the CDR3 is TGTGCCAGGAGCTTCGGGCTTTCGCGCGGGGGGGAGGTCTACGAGCAGTACGTC.

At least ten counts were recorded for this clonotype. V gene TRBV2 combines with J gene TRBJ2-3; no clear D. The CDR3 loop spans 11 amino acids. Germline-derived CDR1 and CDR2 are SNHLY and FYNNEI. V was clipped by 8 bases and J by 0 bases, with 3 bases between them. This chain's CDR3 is CASWSTDTQYF. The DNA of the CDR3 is TGTGCCAGCTGGAGCACAGATACGCAGTATTTT.